A selection of T cell receptor beta chains follows, all from one sample in a study of blood T cell repertoires in COVID-19. Clones were read by immunoSEQ multiplex PCR, and TCRdb kept only the in-frame ones, dropping some. This sample yields a few hundred thousand clones, of which roughly 87% are seen a single time; 3% to 4% belongs to the top ten. Sequencing was done on a sample of peripheral blood. These receptors all come from a woman aged 55-70 years with COVID-19, enrolled during active disease. Each CDR3 is given with its conserved first and last residue. A D gene is named only where the DNA matches it firmly. Size is omitted from some rows. Given values are once, few, many or a class for expanded clones.

V: TRBV11-2; D: -; length: 16; J: TRBJ1-2; size: -; CDR3: CASSPPNRQGFYGYTF; DNA: TGTGCCAGCAGCCCACCCAACAGGCAAGGATTTTATGGCTACACCTTC
V: TRBV9; D: -; length: 14; J: TRBJ1-5; size: -; CDR3: CASSVDYGDQPQHF; DNA: TGTGCCAGCAGCGTAGATTACGGGGATCAGCCCCAGCATTTT
V: TRBV20-1; D: -; length: 11; J: TRBJ2-5; size: -; CDR3: CSALAEETQYF; DNA: TGCAGTGCTTTAGCGGAAGAGACCCAGTACTTC
V: TRBV11-2; D: -; length: 16; J: TRBJ1-1; size: -; CDR3: CASSLNRGPRNTEAFF; DNA: TGTGCCAGCAGCTTAAACCGGGGTCCCAGGAACACTGAAGCTTTCTTT
V: TRBV3-1/TRBV3-2; D: -; length: 14; J: TRBJ1-2; size: -; CDR3: CASSHLGRGDGYTF; DNA: TGTGCCAGCAGCCATTTGGGGAGAGGAGACGGCTACACCTTC
V: TRBV6-5; D: -; length: 15; J: TRBJ2-2; size: -; CDR3: CASRKRTGITGELFF; DNA: TGTGCCAGCAGGAAAAGAACCGGTATCACCGGGGAGCTGTTTTTT
V: TRBV19; D: -; length: 13; J: TRBJ1-5; size: -; CDR3: CASRGQPNQPQHF; DNA: TGTGCCAGTAGAGGACAGCCGAATCAGCCCCAGCATTTT
V: TRBV5-6; D: TRBD1; length: 16; J: TRBJ2-5; size: -; CDR3: CASSNSRTGPGETQYF; DNA: TGTGCCAGCAGCAACAGCCGGACAGGGCCCGGGGAGACCCAGTACTTC
V: TRBV5-6; D: TRBD1; length: 13; J: TRBJ1-2; size: -; CDR3: CASSFTRGAGYTF; DNA: TGTGCCAGCAGCTTCACCAGGGGGGCCGGCTACACCTTC
V: TRBV27; D: -; length: 13; J: TRBJ1-1; size: -; CDR3: CASNSRGGTEAFF; DNA: TGTGCCAGCAATTCAAGGGGGGGCACTGAAGCTTTCTTT
V: TRBV5-1; D: -; length: 15; J: TRBJ1-2; size: once; CDR3: CASSLVEGGAYGYTF; DNA: TGCGCCAGCAGCTTGGTAGAGGGGGGGGCCTATGGCTACACCTTC
V: TRBV29-1; D: -; length: 13; J: TRBJ1-2; size: -; CDR3: CSVGGGLFYGYTF; DNA: TGCAGCGTCGGCGGGGGGCTCTTCTATGGCTACACCTTC
V: TRBV6-5; D: -; length: 14; J: TRBJ2-7; size: -; CDR3: CASSPDWPEYEQYF; DNA: TGTGCCAGCAGTCCCGACTGGCCGGAATACGAGCAGTACTTC
V: TRBV6-5; D: -; length: 12; J: TRBJ1-1; size: -; CDR3: CASSPSGAEAFF; DNA: TGTGCCAGCAGTCCAAGCGGCGCTGAAGCTTTCTTT
V: TRBV7-3; D: TRBD1; length: 15; J: TRBJ1-1; size: -; CDR3: CASSLTGQGHTEAFF; DNA: TGTGCCAGCAGCTTAACAGGACAGGGACACACTGAAGCTTTCTTT
V: TRBV5-8; D: TRBD1; length: 14; J: TRBJ1-1; size: -; CDR3: CASSSDRMNTEAFF; DNA: TGTGCCAGCAGCTCGGACAGGATGAACACTGAAGCTTTCTTT
V: TRBV11-2; D: -; length: 15; J: TRBJ1-2; size: -; CDR3: CASSRWPTVGYGYTF; DNA: TGTGCCAGCAGTCGATGGCCGACAGTTGGCTATGGCTACACCTTC
V: TRBV5-8; D: -; length: 14; J: TRBJ1-4; size: -; CDR3: CASSLELVNEKLFF; DNA: TGTGCCAGCAGCTTGGAACTGGTTAATGAAAAACTGTTTTTT